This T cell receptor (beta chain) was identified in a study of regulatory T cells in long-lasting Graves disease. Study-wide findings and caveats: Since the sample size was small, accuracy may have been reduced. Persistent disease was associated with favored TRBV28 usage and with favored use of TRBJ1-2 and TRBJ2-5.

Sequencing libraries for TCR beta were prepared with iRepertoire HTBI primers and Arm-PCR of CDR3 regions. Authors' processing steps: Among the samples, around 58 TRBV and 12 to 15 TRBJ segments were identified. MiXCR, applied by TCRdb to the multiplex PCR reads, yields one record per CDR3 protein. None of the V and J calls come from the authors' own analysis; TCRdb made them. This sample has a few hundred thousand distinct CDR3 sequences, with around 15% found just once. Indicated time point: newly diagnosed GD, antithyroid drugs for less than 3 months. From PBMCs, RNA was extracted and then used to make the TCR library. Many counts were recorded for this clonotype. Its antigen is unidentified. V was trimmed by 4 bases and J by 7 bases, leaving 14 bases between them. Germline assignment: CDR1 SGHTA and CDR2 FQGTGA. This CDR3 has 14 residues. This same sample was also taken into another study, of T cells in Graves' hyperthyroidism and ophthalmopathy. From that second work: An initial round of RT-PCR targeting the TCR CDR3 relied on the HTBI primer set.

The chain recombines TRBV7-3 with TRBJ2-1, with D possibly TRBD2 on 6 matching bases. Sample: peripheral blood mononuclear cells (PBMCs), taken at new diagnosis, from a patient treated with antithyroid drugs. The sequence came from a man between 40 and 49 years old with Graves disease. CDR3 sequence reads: CASSSDPGGNEQFF. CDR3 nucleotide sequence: TGTGCCAGCAGCTCGGACCCTGGGGGGAATGAGCAGTTCTTC.